The next 10 T cell receptor beta chains were all read from a single sample in a study of cytomegalovirus exposure and HLA in healthy donors. Assay used: immunoSEQ multiplex PCR; TCRdb lists only in-frame clones, some missing. The data show roughly 98,000 clones, less than 90% seen once. The sequenced sample consisted of PBMCs. The source of these receptors is a man between 18 and 35 years old in good health and CMV-seropositive.

This sequence joins TRBV5-1 and TRBJ1-4; D is ambiguous. Germline CDR1 SGHRS, CDR2 YFSETQ. The CDR3 runs 15 residues. The V gene lost 4 bases and the J gene lost 0 bases, with 10 bases spanning the gap. DNA of the CDR3: TGCGCCAGCAGCACAAACAGTGCAACTAATGAAAAACTGTTTTTT. Residues: CASSTNSATNEKLFF. The variable domain in full, completed from reference TRBV5-1 and TRBJ1-4, reads KAGVTQTPRYLIKTRGQQVTLSCSPISGHRSVSWYQQTPGQGLQFLFEYFSETQRNKGNFPGRFSGRQFSNSRSEMNVSTLELGDSALYLCASSTNSATNEKLFFGSGTQLSVL.

The rearrangement uses TRBV7-3 and TRBJ2-2, with D unresolved. Germline V CDR1 and CDR2: SGHTA, FQGTGA. CDR3 length: 13 amino acids. V was shortened by 5 bases and J by 8 bases, with 12 bases between the two germline ends. CDR3 bases: TGTGCCAGCAGCCGTATTCTATCTGGGGAGCTGTTTTTT. Its protein product is CASSRILSGELFF.

For the CDR3, the DNA is TGTGCCAGCAGGACTAGCGGGGGGCTCCAAGAGACCCAGTACTTC. It specifies CASRTSGGLQETQYF. This chain joins TRBV6-5 and TRBJ2-5, with 13 bases identical to TRBD2. Germline-derived CDR1 and CDR2 are MNHEY and SVGAGI. J gave up 1 base and V 6 bases, and 2 bases lay outside the gene matches. The CDR3 sequence is 15 residues long.

The chain recombines TRBV7-6 with TRBJ2-5; 12 nucleotides align to TRBD2. V shed 5 bases, J shed 5 bases, and the junction held 6 bases outside the gene matches. The CDR3 sequence is 15 residues long. Germline lookup yields CDR1 SGHVS and CDR2 FNYEAQ. For the CDR3, the DNA is TGTGCCAGCAGCCAAACTAGCGGGAGGTCGGAGACCCAGTACTTC. It codes for CASSQTSGRSETQYF. The full variable domain, with the rest looked up from reference TRBV7-6 and TRBJ2-5, is GAGVSQSPRYKVTKRGQDVALRCDPISGHVSLYWYRQALGQGPEFLTYFNYEAQQDKSGLPNDRFSAERPEGSISTLTIQRTEQRDSAMYRCASSQTSGRSETQYFGPGTRLLVL.

This chain connects TRBV27 to TRBJ1-6, with 7 bases that match TRBD1. J was trimmed by 9 bases and V by 5 bases; bases with no gene match: 10. The germline V gene has CDR1 MNHEY and CDR2 SMNVEV (reference sequence). CDR3 length: 15 residues. The CDR3 loop reads CASSLRGLRGSPLHF. CDR3 in DNA: TGTGCCAGCAGTCTTAGGGGGCTGAGGGGTTCACCCCTCCACTTT.

This sequence joins TRBV19 and TRBJ1-5; 7 bases line up with TRBD1. The CDR3 contains 19 residues. Looked up from germline, CDR1 is LNHDA and CDR2 is SQIVND (reference sequence). V shed 0 bases and J 5 bases; nucleotides not matched to a gene: 16. The CDR3 DNA reads TGTGCCAGTAGTATAGATGTCCACAAAGCGGACAGGCCCTATCAGCCCCAGCATTTT. The encoded protein is CASSIDVHKADRPYQPQHF.

This chain uses TRBV29-1 with TRBJ2-7; no definite D call. From germline, CDR1 is SQVTM and CDR2 ANQGSEA. This CDR3 spans 11 amino acids. V shed 3 bases and J shed 4 bases, with 7 bases lying between them. The CDR3 spells CSVDRGYEQYF. The CDR3 DNA reads as TGCAGCGTTGATCGCGGATACGAGCAGTACTTC.

This chain links TRBV19 with TRBJ1-4; unclear D gene. The germline V gene encodes CDR1 LNHDA and CDR2 SQIVND (reference sequence). Trimming pared 5 bases from V and 2 bases from J, leaving 15 bases between. CDR3 length: 16 amino acids. CDR3 bases: TGTGCCAGTAGTCCAAACCCGGGGAGTACTAATGAAAAACTGTTTTTT. Translating it yields CASSPNPGSTNEKLFF. Drawing the rest from reference TRBV19 and TRBJ1-4, the complete variable domain is DGGITQSPKYLFRKEGQNVTLSCEQNLNHDAMYWYRQDPGQGLRLIYYSQIVNDFQKGDIAEGYSVSREKKESFPLTVTSAQKNPTAFYLCASSPNPGSTNEKLFFGSGTQLSVL.

The chain combines TRBV6-5 with TRBJ1-4; 11 nucleotides line up with TRBD1. V gave up 2 bases and J gave up 8 bases; unmatched junction bases: 4. The germline V gene has CDR1 MNHEY and CDR2 SVGAGI. The CDR3 loop spans 15 amino acids. The CDR3 region is CASSYPGQGDEKLFF. The CDR3 bases are TGTGCCAGCAGTTACCCGGGACAGGGGGACGAAAAACTGTTTTTT.

This chain links TRBV11-3 with TRBJ2-7; 10 bases fit TRBD1. CDR1 SGHNT and CDR2 YENEEA come from the germline V gene. The CDR3 length is 15 residues. V gave up 6 bases and J gave up 5 bases; unmatched junction bases: 10. This CDR3 reads CASRQRLGTGDEQYF. For the CDR3, the DNA is TGTGCCAGCAGACAGCGGTTGGGGACAGGGGACGAGCAGTACTTC.